Listed here are 21 T cell receptor beta chains from one sample, sequenced in a study of naive and memory T cell subsets. Overall study results and limits: A few larger clonotypes appeared in naive repertoires, especially CD8, possibly memory cells re-expressing CD45RA.

These receptors have no known antigen. The beta constant-region primer was an equimolar mix of two oligonucleotides covering TRBC1 and TRBC2. Four rounds of PCR amplified the ligated cDNA using nested alpha and beta constant-region primers plus SP2. One entry per CDR3 protein, called by TCRdb with MiXCR from the UMI-ligation and nested PCR reads. The sample records roughly 150,000 distinct CDR3 sequences, roughly a fifth being singletons. Sequenced: naive CD8+ T cells from blood. All receptors come from a human donor in good health.

The chain recombines TRBV27 with TRBJ2-5, with TRBD2 matching over 8 bases. CDR1 MNHEY and CDR2 SMNVEV come from the germline V gene (reference sequence). After removal of 8 bases from V and 4 bases from J, the junction contained 12 bases not matched to a gene. This CDR3 comprises 15 residues. In DNA form, the CDR3 reads TGTGCCAGCCAGTCCTCCGGGACTAGTCTAGAGACCCAGTACTTC. Protein sequence: CASQSSGTSLETQYF.

This clonotype was recorded a few times. V gene TRBV29-1 combines with J gene TRBJ2-1; the match to TRBD2 covers 8 bases. Trimming removed 5 bases from V and 5 bases from J; junction bases left unmatched: 20. Germline V CDR1 and CDR2: SQVTM, ANQGSEA. This CDR3 is built from 18 residues. The chain's CDR3 is CSVSAPSGYPSIHNEQFF. The CDR3 nucleotides are TGCAGCGTTTCCGCCCCTAGCGGGTACCCGAGCATACACAATGAGCAGTTCTTC.

This chain links TRBV28 with TRBJ1-5, with 8 bases lining up with TRBD1. The CDR3 is made up of 15 amino acids. CDR1 and CDR2 from the germline V gene are MDHEN and SYDVKM. The trim removed 7 bases at V and 5 bases at J, leaving 10 bases unmatched. CDR3 nucleotides: TGTGCCAGCACGAGTAGACCAGGGGGCGATCAGCCCCAGCATTTT. Translation gives CASTSRPGGDQPQHF.

This clonotype was seen a few times. The chain is built from TRBV28 and TRBJ2-1; TRBD2 matches 8 bases. After removal of 11 bases from V and 5 bases from J, the junction contained 5 bases not matched to a gene. The CDR3 is made up of 12 amino acids. CDR1 is MDHEN and CDR2 is SYDVKM in the germline V gene. The CDR3 is CAAGRGDNEQFF. The CDR3 DNA is TGTGCCGCCGGGAGGGGGGACAATGAGCAGTTCTTC. Using reference TRBV28 and TRBJ2-1 for the parts outside the CDR3, the full variable domain is DVKVTQSSRYLVKRTGEKVFLECVQDMDHENMFWYRQDPGLGLRLIYFSYDVKMKEKGDIPEGYSVSREKKERFSLILESASTNQTSMYLCAAGRGDNEQFFGPGTRLTVL.

This clonotype appeared a few times. The J gene is TRBJ2-1, the V gene TRBV20-1, with a weak D call TRBD2 (5 bases). The CDR3 length is 14 residues. With 0 bases removed from V and 1 base from J, the gap between germline ends came to 7 bases. In germline, CDR1 is DFQATT, CDR2 SNEGSKA (reference sequence). In nucleotides, the CDR3 is TGCAGTGCTAGAGAACGGGAATCCTACAATGAGCAGTTCTTC. Residues: CSARERESYNEQFF.

CDR3 residues: CASSERWEGLHF. For the CDR3, the DNA is TGTGCCAGCAGTGAAAGGTGGGAGGGATTGCATTTT. V and J are TRBV6-1 and TRBJ1-5; D ambiguous. The CDR3 runs 12 residues. Germline CDR1 MNHNS, CDR2 SASEGT. V lost 2 bases, J lost 15 bases, and 14 bases lay in between.

The chain employs TRBV5-1 and TRBJ1-4; D unclear. Germline values: CDR1 SGHRS, CDR2 YFSETQ. Trimming pared 0 bases from V and 4 bases from J, leaving 7 bases between. The CDR3 has 14 residues. The CDR3 is CASSLVGYNEKLFF. CDR3 bases: TGCGCCAGCAGCTTGGTTGGCTATAATGAAAAACTGTTTTTT.

The V and J genes are TRBV10-3 and TRBJ2-1, with 7 bases fitting TRBD2. Germline V gene sequence: CDR1 ENHRY, CDR2 SYGVKD. Losses at the gene ends were 3 bases for V and 1 base for J; bases not matched to a gene: 18. The CDR3 loop spans 20 amino acids. CDR3 protein: CAISDLYLAAEGTSYNEQFF. Written as DNA, the CDR3 is TGTGCCATCAGTGATTTGTATCTAGCGGCCGAGGGAACGTCCTACAATGAGCAGTTCTTC.

This chain connects TRBV4-1 to TRBJ2-7; TRBD1 is a possible D gene (5 bases). This CDR3 is 16 amino acids long. The germline gives CDR1 MGHRA, CDR2 YSYEKL. V lost 0 bases and J lost 1, with 13 bases in between. CDR3 protein: CASSQDPGPPSYEQYF. The CDR3 nucleotides read TGCGCCAGCAGCCAAGATCCAGGGCCTCCGTCCTACGAGCAGTACTTC.

V usage is TRBV27 and J usage is TRBJ2-7, with D possibly TRBD1 on 6 matching bases. Trimming cost V 2 bases and J 3 bases, with 11 bases left between them. CDR3 length: 14 amino acids. Looked up from germline, CDR1 is MNHEY and CDR2 is SMNVEV (reference sequence). CDR3 sequence (DNA): TGTGCCAGCAGTTTAAGGACAGCCGTCTACGAGCAGTACTTC. This translates into CASSLRTAVYEQYF.

This CDR3 is CSVETTSGRYNEQFF. The CDR3 coding sequence is TGCAGCGTTGAGACAACTAGCGGGAGATACAATGAGCAGTTCTTC. V gene TRBV29-1 combines with J gene TRBJ2-1, with TRBD2 matching over 11 bases. The germline V gene has CDR1 SQVTM and CDR2 ANQGSEA. With 3 bases clipped from V and 4 bases from J, the junction kept 5 bases outside the gene matches. This CDR3 is built from 15 residues.

The table lists this clonotype with a few counts. The V call is TRBV28, the J call TRBJ1-1; tentatively, D is TRBD1 (5 bases). V lost 2 bases to trimming and J lost 4 bases, with 17 bases between them. The CDR3 contains 16 residues. The germline gives CDR1 MDHEN, CDR2 SYDVKM. CDR3 loop: CASSLLSGGGSTEAFF. The DNA for the CDR3 is TGTGCCAGCAGTTTACTAAGTGGGGGAGGTAGCACTGAAGCTTTCTTT.

In its sample, this clonotype was seen a few times. CDR3: CASRPVGASNEQFF. CDR3 bases: TGTGCCAGCAGGCCAGTGGGAGCCTCCAATGAGCAGTTCTTC. The chain joins TRBV28 to TRBJ2-1, with D possibly matching TRBD2 (5 bases). CDR3 size: 14 residues. Germline CDR1 reads MDHEN; CDR2 reads SYDVKM. V was shortened by 6 bases and J by 6 bases, with 15 bases between the two germline ends.

This sequence joins TRBV19 and TRBJ1-5; D is unclear. The CDR3 runs to 16 residues. CDR1 is LNHDA, CDR2 SQIVND, per germline (reference sequence). Trimming left V 5 bases short and J 0 bases short, with 14 bases between. The CDR3 is CASSRGEVPSNQPQHF. The CDR3 DNA sequence: TGTGCCAGTAGTCGGGGAGAGGTACCTAGCAATCAGCCCCAGCATTTT.

The CDR3: CASSYSASGPRSSYNEQFF. CDR3 DNA sequence: TGTGCCAGCAGTTACTCAGCTAGCGGGCCTCGAAGCTCCTACAATGAGCAGTTCTTC. This rearrangement joins TRBV6-6 to TRBJ2-1, with TRBD2 identical over 8 bases. V shed 0 bases, J shed 0 bases, and the junction held 10 bases outside the gene matches. This CDR3 region has 19 residues. Looked up from germline, CDR1 is MNHNY and CDR2 is SVGAGI (reference sequence).

The chain has TRBV12-3 or TRBV12-4 and TRBJ1-1; D call uncertain. The V end was cut by 0 bases, the J end by 3 bases, with 14 bases between. The CDR3 covers 16 residues. In nucleotides, the CDR3 is TGTGCCAGCAGTTTAGCGCTATTCGTCCCGGACACTGAAGCTTTCTTT. It yields the protein CASSLALFVPDTEAFF.

This clonotype was detected only a few times. The rearrangement links TRBV6-1 to TRBJ2-3; tentatively, D is TRBD1 (7 bases). The germline CDR1 and CDR2 sequences are MNHNS and SASEGT. This CDR3 has 14 residues. V lost 2 bases to trimming and J lost 4 bases, with 10 bases between them. CDR3 amino acids: CASSEQGEADTQYF. The CDR3 DNA reads as TGTGCCAGCAGTGAACAGGGGGAGGCAGATACGCAGTATTTT.

V is TRBV11-2 and J is TRBJ1-3; D is ambiguous. CDR1 and CDR2 from the germline V gene are SGHAT and FQNNGV. The CDR3 is 14 amino acids. Trimming stripped 5 bases from V and 8 bases from J, with 16 bases between. The CDR3 loop reads CASSHGPYGDTIYF. As DNA, the CDR3 is TGTGCCAGCAGCCACGGGCCCTACGGGGACACCATATATTTT.

This clonotype occurred a few times. The chain combines TRBV29-1 with TRBJ2-7; D might be TRBD1 or TRBD2, each matching 5 bases. The CDR3 extends over 12 amino acids. Germline V CDR1 and CDR2: SQVTM, ANQGSEA. The V gene lost 6 bases and the J gene lost 4 bases, with 13 bases spanning the gap. The DNA of the CDR3 is TGCAGCGTGCCCGGGACGGAATACGAGCAGTACTTC. Translated, it gives CSVPGTEYEQYF.

V and J are TRBV4-1 and TRBJ2-7; D is ambiguous. Germline loops: CDR1 MGHRA, CDR2 YSYEKL. This CDR3 is 14 amino acids long. V shed 1 base and J shed 3 bases, with 10 bases lying between them. This CDR3 is CASSQVAGHYEQYF. The DNA of the CDR3 is TGCGCCAGCAGCCAAGTGGCCGGCCACTACGAGCAGTACTTC.

In its sample, this clonotype was seen a few times. V usage is TRBV12-3 or TRBV12-4 and J usage is TRBJ1-2; 7 bases fit TRBD1. J lost 6 bases, V lost 7 bases, and 8 bases had no gene match. The CDR3 runs to 13 residues. CDR3 residues: CASTQDRRDGYTF. As DNA, the CDR3 is TGTGCCAGCACCCAGGACAGGAGGGATGGCTACACCTTC.